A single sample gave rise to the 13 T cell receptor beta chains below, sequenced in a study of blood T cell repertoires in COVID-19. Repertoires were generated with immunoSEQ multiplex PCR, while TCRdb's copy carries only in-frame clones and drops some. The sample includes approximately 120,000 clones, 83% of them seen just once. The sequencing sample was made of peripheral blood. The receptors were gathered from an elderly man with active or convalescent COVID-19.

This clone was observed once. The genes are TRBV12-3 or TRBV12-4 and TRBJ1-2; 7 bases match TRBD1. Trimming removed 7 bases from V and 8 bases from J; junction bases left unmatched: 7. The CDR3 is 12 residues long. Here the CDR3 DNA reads TGTGCCAGCAACCGAGGGGGCCGGGGCTACACCTTC. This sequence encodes CASNRGGRGYTF.

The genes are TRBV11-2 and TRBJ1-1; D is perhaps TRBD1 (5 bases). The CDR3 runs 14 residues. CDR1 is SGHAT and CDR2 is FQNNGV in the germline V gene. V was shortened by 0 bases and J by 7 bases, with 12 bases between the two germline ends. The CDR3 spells CASSLEGRGGEAFF. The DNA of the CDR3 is TGTGCCAGCAGCTTAGAGGGTAGGGGAGGTGAAGCTTTCTTT. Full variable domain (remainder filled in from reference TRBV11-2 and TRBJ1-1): EAGVAQSPRYKIIEKRQSVAFWCNPISGHATLYWYQQILGQGPKLLIQFQNNGVVDDSQLPKDRFSAERLKGVDSTLKIQPAKLEDSAVYLCASSLEGRGGEAFFGQGTRLTVV.

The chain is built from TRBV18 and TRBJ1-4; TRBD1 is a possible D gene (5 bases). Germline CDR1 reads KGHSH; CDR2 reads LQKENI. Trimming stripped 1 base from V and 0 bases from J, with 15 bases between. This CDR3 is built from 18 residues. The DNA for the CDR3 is TGTGCCAGCTCACCACGCGGGGCTGATTTCGCAACTAATGAAAAACTGTTTTTT. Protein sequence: CASSPRGADFATNEKLFF.

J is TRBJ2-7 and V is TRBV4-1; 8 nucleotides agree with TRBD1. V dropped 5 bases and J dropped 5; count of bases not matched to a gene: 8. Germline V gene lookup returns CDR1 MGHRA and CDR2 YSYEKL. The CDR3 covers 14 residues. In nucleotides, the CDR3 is TGCGCCAGCAGCAACACAGGGGGAAGCGACGAGCAGTACTTC. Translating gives CASSNTGGSDEQYF.

The CDR3 spells CATSRGWASNQPQHF. CDR3 nucleotide sequence: TGTGCCACCAGCAGGGGTTGGGCTTCAAATCAGCCCCAGCATTTT. V is TRBV15 and J is TRBJ1-5; D is unresolved. The CDR3 runs to 15 residues. Trimming took 3 bases from V and 4 from J, leaving 13 bases between them. In germline, CDR1 is LNHNV, CDR2 YYDKDF (reference sequence).

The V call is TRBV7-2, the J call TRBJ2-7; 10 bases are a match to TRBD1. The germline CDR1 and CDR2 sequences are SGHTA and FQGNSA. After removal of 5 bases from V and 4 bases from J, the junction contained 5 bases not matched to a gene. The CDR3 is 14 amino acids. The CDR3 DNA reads TGTGCCAGCAGCCTCGGACAGGGGGGATACGAGCAGTACTTC. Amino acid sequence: CASSLGQGGYEQYF.

The CDR3 coding sequence is TGTGCCAGCAGTCTCGACATGGATCATTCACCCCTCCACTTT. It translates to CASSLDMDHSPLHF. The gene calls are TRBV7-9 and TRBJ1-6, with unresolved D. Per the germline V gene, CDR1 is SEHNR and CDR2 is FQNEAQ (reference sequence). The CDR3 is 14 amino acids. Trimming pared 6 bases from V and 8 bases from J, leaving 14 bases between. The full variable domain, rest sourced from reference TRBV7-9 and TRBJ1-6, is DTGVSQNPRHKITKRGQNVTFRCDPISEHNRLYWYRQTLGQGPEFLTYFQNEAQLEKSRLLSDRFSAERPKGSFSTLEIQRTEQGDSAMYLCASSLDMDHSPLHFGNGTRLTVT.

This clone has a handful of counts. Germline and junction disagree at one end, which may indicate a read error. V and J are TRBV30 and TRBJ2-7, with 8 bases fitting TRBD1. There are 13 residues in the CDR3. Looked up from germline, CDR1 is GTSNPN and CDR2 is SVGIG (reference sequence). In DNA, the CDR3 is TGTGCCTGGAGTGTTGTACAGGGGGTGAACCTCGGCTTC. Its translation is CAWSVVQGVNLGF.

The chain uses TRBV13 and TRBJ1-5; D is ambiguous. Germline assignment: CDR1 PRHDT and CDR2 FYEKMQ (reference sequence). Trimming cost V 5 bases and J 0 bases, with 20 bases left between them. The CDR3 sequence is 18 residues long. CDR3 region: CASSPRNSGGLSNQPQHF. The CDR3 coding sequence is TGTGCCAGCAGCCCCCGTAATTCCGGCGGCCTTAGCAATCAGCCCCAGCATTTT.

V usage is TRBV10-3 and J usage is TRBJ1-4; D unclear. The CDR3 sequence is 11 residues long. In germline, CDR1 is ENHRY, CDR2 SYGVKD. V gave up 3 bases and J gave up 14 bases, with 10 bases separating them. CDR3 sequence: CAISDKQSLFF. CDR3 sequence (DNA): TGTGCCATCAGTGATAAACAGTCGCTGTTTTTT.

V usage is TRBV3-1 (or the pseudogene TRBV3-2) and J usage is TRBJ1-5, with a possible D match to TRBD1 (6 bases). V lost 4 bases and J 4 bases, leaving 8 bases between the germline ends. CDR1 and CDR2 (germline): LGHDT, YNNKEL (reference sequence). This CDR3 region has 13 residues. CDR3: CASSRTGNQPQHF. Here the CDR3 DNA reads TGTGCCAGCAGCCGAACAGGGAATCAGCCCCAGCATTTT.

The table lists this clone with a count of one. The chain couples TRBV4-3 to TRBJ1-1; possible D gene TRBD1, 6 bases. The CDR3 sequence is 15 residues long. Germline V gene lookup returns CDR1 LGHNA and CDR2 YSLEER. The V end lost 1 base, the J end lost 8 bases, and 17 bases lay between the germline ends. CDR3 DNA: TGCGCCAGCAGCCAAGCCCACTCAGGGGTCGGCGAAGCTTTCTTT. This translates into CASSQAHSGVGEAFF.

The CDR3 nucleotides read TGTGCCAGCAGCCCTCGACTAGCGGGGACCCTCTACGAGCAGTACTTC. It is translated as CASSPRLAGTLYEQYF. The rearrangement joins TRBV7-2 to TRBJ2-7; 11 bases align to TRBD2. The V gene end was trimmed by 5 bases and the J gene end by 3 bases; junction bases not matched to a gene: 9. CDR3 length: 16 amino acids. CDR1 and CDR2 (germline): SGHTA, FQGNSA.